This T cell receptor beta chain was found in a study of shared clonotypes between healthy human individuals. The length of the CDR3 is 14 residues. With 4 bases removed from V and 7 bases from J, the gap between germline ends came to 17 bases. Germline CDR1 reads SGHNT; CDR2 reads YENEEA. Measured with immunoSEQ multiplex PCR; TCRdb has only the in-frame clones, and not every one. There are 2 million to 2.5 million clones in the sample; around 90% occur only once, and around 0.4% lies in the top ten. The gene calls are TRBV11-3 and TRBJ2-7, with a weak D call TRBD2 (7 bases). This clonotype was obtained from a man aged 18 to 30 in good health. Some clones in this sample may be carry-over from other donors' samples. What was sequenced was naive CD4+ T cells from PBMCs. As to subset: CD45RA+ positively selected. The CDR3 bases are TGTGCCAGCAGCTGGGGGGGCAGCCTAAGGGAGCAGTACTTC. Translated, it gives CASSWGGSLREQYF.